This TCR beta chain was captured by sequencing in a study of PD-L1 blockade in urothelial cancer (dated by TCRdb to between 2016 and 2019). Looking at the study overall: Therapy was started around 2014 for all patients, and atezolizumab 1,200 mg was administered intravenously every 3 weeks. About 85% of the 29 patients were males with bladder-origin urothelial cancer, and about 65% of the 29 reported a prior smoking history. An ECOG performance status of 0 or 1 was recorded for the patients, and 0 to 3 prior chemotherapy regimens had been received by the patients. Blood samples were analyzed at 3 weeks after treatment start (second dose) and at 6 weeks after treatment start. Blood samples yielded a median of roughly 140,000 T cells and roughly 83,000 unique TCRs, with median clonality around 0.084. The study was an exploratory multi-omic analysis of somatic, immune and clinical correlates of response to PD-L1 blockade with atezolizumab in urothelial cancer. Pretreatment tumor samples and matched peripheral blood, collected serially before and after atezolizumab treatment, underwent TCR sequencing. Progression-free survival longer than 6 months counted as durable clinical benefit, and TCR features were additionally tested against both progression-free and overall survival. In the same patients, whole exome sequencing and RNA sequencing of pretreatment tumors were performed in addition to TCR sequencing. Durable clinical benefit was achieved by nine patients and was not achieved by 20 patients. Pretreatment blood TCR-seq was available for under 35 patients, at least one posttreatment blood collection was obtained for 24 patients, and tumor TCR-seq was available for 24 patients.

Each PCR received spiked-in synthetic TCR analog templates so that absolute template abundance could be estimated from read counts. The immunoSEQ assay used bias-controlled V and J gene primers to amplify TCRbeta CDR3 regions from genomic DNA. Rearranged TCRbeta segments were sequenced at approximately 20X coverage. Processing in the source paper ran as follows. Clustering was used to correct sequencing errors, and CDR3s were annotated against IMGT to assign V, D and J genes. Only productive TCRbeta rearrangements were used in downstream analyses, excluding out-of-frame or stop-codon sequences. Clonality was calculated as one minus the Shannon entropy normalized by the log of the number of unique productive sequences. Fisher's exact test with Benjamini-Hochberg correction, using a cutoff of adjusted p below 0.01, was how clones that differed between time points or between blood and tumor were identified. This is the immuneACCESS table as TCRdb keeps it, with only in-frame sequences that have V and J called. A part of the clones is gone; compared with another copy, unresolved V genes explain less than half, and the rest is unexplained. V and J calls plus clone size are reproduced from that table; the DNA served to infer D and trimming. This sample has about 42,000 clones in its table, and 81% of those were observed once. Clones ranked in the top ten supply 2.7% of the sample.

The investigation overall reported the following: Because the sample size was small (n of about 30) and many exploratory analyses were performed, the results are intended to be hypothesis-generating. Improved progression-free and overall survival was found to be associated with pretreatment peripheral blood TCR clonality below the median. Greater expansion of tumor-associated TCR clones in peripheral blood 3 weeks after the start of treatment was observed in patients with durable benefit (n ≈ 24, p = 0.022).

This clone came up once. There is no known antigen for this receptor. Base qualities are missing; no much larger clone stands one base away. The cohort included roughly 29 patients with locally advanced or metastatic urothelial carcinoma who were treated at Memorial Sloan Kettering on a trial protocol. Peripheral blood mononuclear cells were collected pretreatment and during treatment, with between 1 and 8 total time points per patient. The Qiagen DNeasy Blood extraction kit was used to purify genomic DNA from total PBMCs and tumor samples. Collected pretreatment and during treatment, PBMCs were isolated and stored as previously described. Measured from the cysteine to the phenylalanine, the CDR3 is 15 residues long. CDR3 DNA is the only sequence kept; it has 45 bases, read in frame from the first base. The germline V gene sets CDR1 to MDHEN and CDR2 to SYDVKM. V is pared back by 4 bases and J by 5 bases, with 17 bases lying between the germline termini.

Sequencing used PBMCs, obtained around atezolizumab (anti-PD-L1) treatment. This receptor was identified in a man in his 70s with urothelial cancer. The receptor chain draws on TRBV28 and TRBJ1-1; possibly the D gene is TRBD1, per 5 matching bases. CDR3 region: CASSSRWGGLTEAFF. The nucleotides are TGTGCCAGCAGTTCCCGCTGGGGGGGTTTGACTGAAGCTTTCTTT. The full variable domain, completed from the reference TRBV28 and TRBJ1-1 proteins outside the CDR3, reads DVKVTQSSRYLVKRTGEKVFLECVQDMDHENMFWYRQDPGLGLRLIYFSYDVKMKEKGDIPEGYSVSREKKERFSLILESASTNQTSMYLCASSSRWGGLTEAFFGQGTRLTVV.